This T cell receptor beta chain appears in the sequencing data of a study of OX40 agonist ivuxolimab in advanced cancers. Study-level background: Patients in the trial were receiving intravenous ivuxolimab every 2 weeks, at doses of 0.01 to 10 mg/kg. Study conclusions and caveats: Not determined was the antigen specificity of the expanded peripheral T cells.

In germline, CDR1 is MNHNS, CDR2 SASEGT. The CDR3 spans 14 residues. Libraries were prepared by immunoSEQ multiplex PCR; TCRdb keeps only in-frame clonotypes and omits some of them. The data show about 48,000 clones, around 83% seen once. As regards this clone: No antigen is known for it.

This receptor was obtained from an adult with an advanced solid tumor such as melanoma, head and neck, liver or kidney cancer. The genes are TRBV6-1 and TRBJ2-1; possibly TRBD1 or TRBD2 for D (5 bases each). Sequences were derived from CD4+ or CD8+ T cells sorted from blood, sampled in a trial of the OX40 agonist ivuxolimab. This chain's CDR3 is CATKRGASYNEQFF. The CDR3 DNA is TGTGCTACCAAACGAGGGGCCTCCTACAATGAGCAGTTCTTC.